Presented here are 20 T cell receptor beta chains from one specimen sequenced in a study of T-cell reconstitution after alpha-beta-depleted transplantation in children. For TCRbeta, the library was prepared with unique molecular identifiers. TCRdb processed the PCR reads anew with MiXCR; each CDR3 protein has one entry. The sample contains around 670,000 distinct CDR3 sequences, roughly 14% of which appear only once. The starting material was PBMCs, obtained before TCRalphabeta/CD19-depleted stem cell transplant. These receptors were collected from a girl aged 2 to 9 with congenital amegakaryocytic thrombocytopenia, due to receive a stem cell transplant.

This clonotype was observed a few times. The chain uses TRBV12-3 or TRBV12-4 and TRBJ2-2, with 7 bases identical to TRBD2. The CDR3 runs 15 residues. After removal of 8 bases from V and 7 bases from J, the junction contained 13 bases not matched to a gene. CDR3 bases: TGTGCCAGCGCCCGGGGGGAGGGCCGGAGCGGGGAGCTGTTTTTT. Translated: CASARGEGRSGELFF.

This chain uses TRBV7-9 with TRBJ2-2; no firm D call. The CDR3 totals 16 residues. The ends were cut back, 1 base at V and 3 bases at J, with 12 bases in the middle. Germline-derived CDR1 and CDR2 are SEHNR and FQNEAQ (reference sequence). The CDR3 here is CASSLVPTIYTGELFF. In DNA form, the CDR3 reads TGTGCCAGCAGCTTAGTTCCAACAATTTACACCGGGGAGCTGTTTTTT.

The J gene is TRBJ2-5, the V gene TRBV5-6; no reliable D call. The V gene's germline CDR1 is SGHDT and CDR2 YYEEEE. Between the trimmed V and J ends, which lost 1 base and 1 base, there was a span of 8 bases. The CDR3 covers 14 residues. This CDR3 reads CASSLSGFQETQYF. The CDR3 region has the DNA TGTGCCAGCAGCTTGTCCGGGTTCCAAGAGACCCAGTACTTC. The variable domain in full, with the rest retrieved from reference TRBV5-6 and TRBJ2-5, is DAGVTQSPTHLIKTRGQQVTLRCSPKSGHDTVSWYQQALGQGPQFIFQYYEEEERQRGNFPDRFSGHQFPNYSSELNVNALLLGDSALYLCASSLSGFQETQYFGPGTRLLVL.

The sample holds many counts of this clonotype. V and J are TRBV20-1 and TRBJ2-1; tentatively, D is TRBD1 or TRBD2 (5 bases each). Germline-derived CDR1 and CDR2 are DFQATT and SNEGSKA (reference sequence). The CDR3 spans 14 residues. V was clipped by 3 bases and J by 2 bases, with 11 bases between them. CDR3 DNA sequence: TGCAGTGCTAGTTCGGGACCTACCTACAATGAGCAGTTCTTC. It translates to CSASSGPTYNEQFF.

This clonotype was observed a handful of times. The V gene is TRBV19, the J gene TRBJ1-1; D might be TRBD1 (5 bases). The CDR3 length is 15 residues. Between the trimmed V and J ends, which lost 2 bases and 4 bases, there was a span of 14 bases. Per the germline V gene, CDR1 is LNHDA and CDR2 is SQIVND (reference sequence). CDR3 nucleotides: TGTGCCAGTAGTATATACTCAGGGTCCGGCACTGAAGCTTTCTTT. Amino acid sequence: CASSIYSGSGTEAFF.

The chain employs TRBV10-3 and TRBJ1-1; D is perhaps TRBD1 (6 bases). CDR3 length equals 13 residues. CDR1 is ENHRY, CDR2 SYGVKD, per germline. Trimming removed 7 bases at V and 4 bases at J, with 13 bases between. Here the CDR3 reads CAIMYREGTEAFF. CDR3 DNA: TGTGCCATCATGTACAGGGAGGGCACTGAAGCTTTCTTT.

This chain links TRBV7-3 with TRBJ2-3, with 10 nucleotides matching TRBD2. There are 16 residues in the CDR3. Germline V gives CDR1 SGHTA, CDR2 FQGTGA. Unmatched junction bases numbered 3, after V lost 3 bases and J lost 0 bases. This chain's CDR3 is CASSLLAGASTDTQYF. CDR3 in DNA: TGTGCCAGCAGCTTGCTAGCGGGAGCTAGCACAGATACGCAGTATTTT.

This clonotype was found a few times. The chain employs TRBV7-2 and TRBJ2-5; 7 bases line up with TRBD2. This CDR3 region has 14 residues. J gave up 4 bases and V 5 bases, and 7 bases lay outside the gene matches. Germline loops: CDR1 SGHTA, CDR2 FQGNSA. The CDR3 DNA sequence: TGTGCCAGCAGCGAGAGGACTAGGGGAGAGACCCAGTACTTC. The encoded protein is CASSERTRGETQYF.

Many counts were recorded for this clonotype. The chain uses TRBV29-1 and TRBJ2-7; D is unclear. V gave up 7 bases and J gave up 0 bases, with 13 bases separating them. This CDR3 has 13 amino acids. The germline CDR1 and CDR2 sequences are SQVTM and ANQGSEA. This CDR3 is CSALTILSYEQYF. The CDR3, as DNA: TGCAGCGCCCTGACAATCCTCTCCTACGAGCAGTACTTC.

The chain carries TRBV14 and TRBJ2-3; 7 bases match TRBD1. Germline lookup yields CDR1 SGHDN and CDR2 FVKESK. J gave up 5 bases and V 1 base, and 6 bases lay outside the gene matches. The CDR3 is 15 amino acids. CDR3 sequence (DNA): TGTGCCAGCAGCCAAGCTGACAGGGCGAGAGATACGCAGTATTTT. Amino acids: CASSQADRARDTQYF.

This clonotype was picked up a small number of times. This chain joins TRBV20-1 and TRBJ2-5, with D possibly being TRBD1 (6 bases). Germline V gene lookup returns CDR1 DFQATT and CDR2 SNEGSKA (reference sequence). The V end lost 6 bases, the J end lost 7 bases, and 24 bases lay between the germline ends. The CDR3 totals 15 residues. Written as DNA, the CDR3 is TGCAGTGCCATCCCCAGGACAGACTCTTCGGGGACCCAGTACTTC. This sequence encodes CSAIPRTDSSGTQYF.

CDR3 DNA sequence: TGTGCCAGCAGCGTAGTGGAAAGGAGGGATACGCAGTATTTT. Its protein is CASSVVERRDTQYF. The rearrangement uses TRBV9 and TRBJ2-3, with D possibly TRBD2 on 5 matching bases. Germline-derived CDR1 and CDR2 are SGDLS and YYNGEE. The CDR3 covers 14 residues. V was pared by 0 bases and J by 6 bases, with 11 bases between. The whole variable domain, filled in from reference TRBV9 and TRBJ2-3, reads DSGVTQTPKHLITATGQRVTLRCSPRSGDLSVYWYQQSLDQGLQFLIQYYNGEERAKGNILERFSAQQFPDLHSELNLSSLELGDSALYFCASSVVERRDTQYFGPGTRLTVL.

The chain uses TRBV20-1 and TRBJ1-3; unclear D gene. V lost 4 bases and J 4 bases, leaving 14 bases between the germline ends. The CDR3 consists of 14 residues. Per the germline V gene, CDR1 is DFQATT and CDR2 is SNEGSKA (reference sequence). CDR3 sequence reads: CSAIPPVRGNTIYF. The DNA of the CDR3 is TGCAGTGCTATACCCCCTGTCCGGGGAAACACCATATATTTT.

Of note for this clonotype: This may come from a read error, since a much larger clone is one base off. The gene calls are TRBV29-1 and TRBJ2-5; 8 bases line up with TRBD1. Trimming took 3 bases from V and 4 from J; bases not matched to a gene: 10. The CDR3 length is 15 residues. Germline V gene sequence: CDR1 SQVTM, CDR2 ANQGSEA. CDR3 bases: TGCAGCGTTGAGACGGACAGGGTAGCCGTAGAGACCCAGTACTTC. Amino acids: CSVETDRVAVETQYF.

This clonotype was found many times. Here the CDR3 DNA reads TGCAGTGCTAGAGGGGGGGACACCATATATTTT. Protein product: CSARGGDTIYF. The V and J genes are TRBV20-1 and TRBJ1-3, with TRBD1 as a possible D gene (5 bases). The length of the CDR3 is 11 residues. CDR1 and CDR2 (germline): DFQATT, SNEGSKA (reference sequence). Trimming pared 1 base from V and 8 bases from J, leaving 6 bases between.

This clonotype was picked up many times. The chain recombines TRBV6-5 with TRBJ1-6; D may be TRBD1 (6 bases). There are 16 residues in the CDR3. The germline V and J ends were trimmed by 0 bases and 5 bases, with 11 bases remaining between them. Germline V lookup: CDR1 MNHEY, CDR2 SVGAGI. This chain's CDR3 is CASSYSMGADNSPLHF. The CDR3 coding sequence is TGTGCCAGCAGTTACTCGATGGGGGCCGATAATTCACCCCTCCACTTT.

This clonotype was seen more than once but under ten times. The rearrangement links TRBV27 to TRBJ1-1; no clear D. Per the germline V gene, CDR1 is MNHEY and CDR2 is SMNVEV (reference sequence). V shed 8 bases and J shed 7 bases, with 14 bases lying between them. This CDR3 spans 12 amino acids. The chain's CDR3 is CASPIRTVEAFF. The CDR3 region has the DNA TGTGCCAGCCCCATTCGGACGGTTGAAGCTTTCTTT.

Many counts were recorded for this clonotype. The CDR3, as DNA: TGCGCCAGCAGCTTGGGGCGTGGGGCAGACGGGAACACTGAAGCTTTCTTT. This encodes CASSLGRGADGNTEAFF. The chain employs TRBV5-1 and TRBJ1-1; a weak D match, TRBD1 (5 bases). The CDR3 is 17 amino acids. The V end was cut by 0 bases, the J end by 1 base, with 16 bases between. Germline loops: CDR1 SGHRS, CDR2 YFSETQ.

This clonotype was detected once. The rearrangement uses TRBV7-9 and TRBJ2-1, with TRBD2 matching over 11 bases. The CDR3 has 16 amino acids. V trimming: 5 bases; J trimming: 2 bases; junction bases outside the gene matches: 5. Germline CDR1 SEHNR, CDR2 FQNEAQ (reference sequence). The DNA for the CDR3 is TGTGCCAGCAGCCCGGGACTAGCGGTTCCCTACAATGAGCAGTTCTTC. Amino acids: CASSPGLAVPYNEQFF.

Of note for this clonotype: A much larger clone differs from this one at a single base, so this may be a read error. The chain uses TRBV28 and TRBJ2-1; 9 bases are a match to TRBD2. With 6 bases clipped from V and 11 bases from J, the junction kept 11 bases outside the gene matches. Germline CDR1 is MDHEN and CDR2 is SYDVKM. The CDR3 extends over 14 amino acids. DNA of the CDR3: TGTGCCAGCAGGTTAGCGGGAGACTGGAATCAGCAGTTCTTC. It is translated as CASRLAGDWNQQFF.